One and the same sample provided the 17 T cell receptor beta chains below, sequenced in a study of blood T cell repertoires in COVID-19. The table came from immunoSEQ multiplex PCR; TCRdb's copy has only in-frame clones and leaves some out. Altogether 220,000 or so clones are present, 80% to 85% being singletons, with the ten largest covering 4.5% to 5.5%. The sample consisted of peripheral blood. These TCRs come from an older woman who had recovered from COVID-19.

The chain employs TRBV27 and TRBJ2-1; maybe TRBD2 (6 bases). The CDR3 sequence is 16 residues long. The germline V and J ends were trimmed by 1 base and 0 bases, with 10 bases remaining between them. CDR1 is MNHEY, CDR2 SMNVEV, per germline (reference sequence). CDR3 DNA: TGTGCCAGCAGTTTATGGGGGGTGCCCTCCTACAATGAGCAGTTCTTC. Translating it yields CASSLWGVPSYNEQFF.

This chain links TRBV18 with TRBJ2-5, with 9 bases lining up with TRBD2. The CDR3 totals 15 residues. V gave up 3 bases and J gave up 4 bases; unmatched junction bases: 6. Germline CDR1 reads KGHSH; CDR2 reads LQKENI. The CDR3, as DNA: TGTGCCAGCTCACCGCCGGGACTAGCTACAGAGACCCAGTACTTC. The encoded protein is CASSPPGLATETQYF.

The chain employs TRBV7-9 and TRBJ1-5; TRBD1 is a possible D gene (5 bases). The CDR3 spans 13 residues. Germline CDR1 and CDR2: SEHNR and FQNEAQ (reference sequence). The V gene lost 5 bases and the J gene lost 7 bases, with 12 bases spanning the gap. CDR3 loop: CASSRQGGQPQHF. The DNA for the CDR3 is TGTGCCAGCAGCCGGCAGGGAGGGCAGCCCCAGCATTTT.

This clone was observed a single time. The V gene is TRBV6-1, the J gene TRBJ1-2, with 9 bases that match TRBD1. Germline V gene lookup returns CDR1 MNHNS and CDR2 SASEGT. With 2 bases clipped from V and 2 bases from J, the junction kept 3 bases outside the gene matches. The CDR3 is 15 amino acids. The CDR3 region is CASSEPGQGNYGYTF. The DNA for the CDR3 is TGTGCCAGCAGTGAACCGGGACAGGGCAACTATGGCTACACCTTC.

The J gene is TRBJ2-3, the V gene TRBV7-3, with 10 bases matching TRBD2. The germline gives CDR1 SGHTA, CDR2 FQGTGA. V was pared by 5 bases and J by 5 bases, with 7 bases of the junction left unmatched. The CDR3 is made up of 15 amino acids. The CDR3 nucleotides read TGTGCCAGCAGCCTAGAGGCTAGCGGGGGAGATACGCAGTATTTT. Protein: CASSLEASGGDTQYF.

This clone came up many times. V and J are TRBV2 and TRBJ1-2; no clear D. Between the trimmed V and J ends, which lost 3 bases and 5 bases, there was a span of 10 bases. This CDR3 spans 13 amino acids. Per germline, CDR1 SNHLY and CDR2 FYNNEI. CDR3 region: CASSDNRGYGYTF. CDR3 sequence (DNA): TGTGCCAGCAGTGATAATAGAGGGTATGGCTACACCTTC.

V usage is TRBV18 and J usage is TRBJ2-7; possibly TRBD1 for D (6 bases). This CDR3 is built from 14 residues. Trimming stripped 6 bases from V and 5 bases from J, with 17 bases between. Germline values: CDR1 KGHSH, CDR2 LQKENI. The CDR3 region has the DNA TGTGCCAGCTCCCCGGAAAGGGGGATGCACGAGCAGTACTTC. Residues: CASSPERGMHEQYF.

This chain connects TRBV5-5 to TRBJ1-1; D not resolved. Germline CDR1 and CDR2: SGHKS and YYEKEE (reference sequence). CDR3 length equals 13 residues. Trimming cost V 2 bases and J 6 bases, with 11 bases left between them. The CDR3 nucleotides are TGTGCCAGCAGCTTTCGGTCCTTGGCTGAAGCTTTCTTT. Translation gives CASSFRSLAEAFF. The full variable domain, completed using reference TRBV5-5 and TRBJ1-1, is DAGVTQSPTHLIKTRGQQVTLRCSPISGHKSVSWYQQVLGQGPQFIFQYYEKEERGRGNFPDRFSARQFPNYSSELNVNALLLGDSALYLCASSFRSLAEAFFGQGTRLTVV.

This clone appeared a few times. This rearrangement joins TRBV6-5 to TRBJ2-3, with a possible D match to TRBD1 (6 bases). The V gene's germline CDR1 is MNHEY and CDR2 SVGAGI. The CDR3 runs to 14 residues. V dropped 8 bases and J dropped 0 bases, with 12 bases sitting between them. In nucleotides, the CDR3 is TGTGCCAGCTGGTTAGGGGGTAGCACAGATACGCAGTATTTT. It is translated as CASWLGGSTDTQYF.

J is TRBJ1-1 and V is TRBV27, with D tentatively TRBD1 (6 bases). Germline V gene data show CDR1 as MNHEY and CDR2 as SMNVEV (reference sequence). Trimming removed 3 bases at V and 4 bases at J, with 12 bases between. The CDR3 length is 14 residues. The CDR3 coding sequence is TGTGCCAGCAGTTTTTGGGGCAGGGGCACTGAAGCTTTCTTT. As protein: CASSFWGRGTEAFF.

The V call is TRBV6-4, the J call TRBJ1-2, with unresolved D. Trimming stripped 0 bases from V and 10 bases from J, with 12 bases between. The CDR3 contains 13 residues. Germline V gene data show CDR1 as MRHNA and CDR2 as SNTAGT. The chain's CDR3 is CASSDSMGGSYTF. Written as DNA, the CDR3 is TGTGCCAGCAGTGACTCGATGGGCGGGTCCTACACCTTC.

This rearrangement joins TRBV6-6 to TRBJ2-1; TRBD1 might be the D (5 bases). In germline, CDR1 is MNHNY, CDR2 SVGAGI (reference sequence). The CDR3 runs to 13 residues. V lost 2 bases, J lost 12 bases, and 14 bases lay in between. The CDR3 loop is CASSYEVGQGQFF. The CDR3 coding sequence is TGTGCCAGCAGTTACGAGGTCGGACAAGGGCAGTTCTTC.

The V and J genes are TRBV6-5 and TRBJ1-2; 7 bases map to TRBD1. CDR1 is MNHEY, CDR2 SVGAGI, per germline. This CDR3 region has 13 residues. J was trimmed by 4 bases and V by 6 bases; bases with no gene match: 5. The CDR3: CASSLGTAYGYTF. CDR3 nucleotides: TGTGCCAGCAGCCTCGGGACAGCCTATGGCTACACCTTC.

The CDR3 DNA reads TGTGCCAGCAGTGAAACGGTGACAGGGAAGGAAGGAGATACGCAGTATTTT. This codes for CASSETVTGKEGDTQYF. The chain joins TRBV2 to TRBJ2-3, with TRBD1 matching over 7 bases. Germline V CDR1 and CDR2: SNHLY, FYNNEI. The CDR3 is 17 residues long. V was clipped by 2 bases and J by 5 bases; unmatched bases: 13.

This chain connects TRBV6-2 or TRBV6-3 to TRBJ1-2, with a possible D match to TRBD1 (6 bases). The germline V and J ends were trimmed by 5 bases and 0 bases, with 16 bases remaining between them. Germline-derived CDR1 and CDR2 are MNHEY and SVGEGT. The CDR3 consists of 16 residues. Written as DNA, the CDR3 is TGTGCCAGCAGTAAAACAGGGATTTGGGCTAACTATGGCTACACCTTC. It codes for CASSKTGIWANYGYTF.

The chain carries TRBV15 and TRBJ1-3; D unclear. The CDR3 extends over 15 amino acids. The ends were cut back, 0 bases at V and 4 bases at J, with 10 bases in the middle. The germline V gene encodes CDR1 LNHNV and CDR2 YYDKDF (reference sequence). CDR3 in amino acids: CATSRDSGSGNTIYF. As DNA, the CDR3 is TGTGCCACCAGCAGAGATTCGGGGTCCGGAAACACCATATATTTT.

In this sample, this clone turned up once. V usage is TRBV9 and J usage is TRBJ1-4; TRBD1 might be the D (6 bases). Trimming cost V 0 bases and J 0 bases, with 9 bases left between them. The CDR3 is 16 amino acids. Germline V gene lookup returns CDR1 SGDLS and CDR2 YYNGEE. The CDR3 sequence: CASSVGGTSTNEKLFF. The CDR3 DNA reads TGTGCCAGCAGCGTAGGGGGGACATCAACTAATGAAAAACTGTTTTTT.